Described below is a single TCR beta chain sequence and its context. Measured with immunoSEQ multiplex PCR; TCRdb has only the in-frame clones, and not every one. The sample holds about 180,000 clones, approximately 90% seen once. The sample comes from a study of T cell responses to AZD1222 COVID-19 vaccine. Researchers grouped second doses given at about 4 or about 12 weeks into one pool. Germline V gene data show CDR1 as SGHNT and CDR2 as YENEEA. Trimming took 1 base from V and 3 from J; bases not matched to a gene: 12. This CDR3 spans 18 amino acids. Sequenced material: peripheral blood, taken 28 days after the second AZD1222 dose. V is TRBV11-3 and J is TRBJ2-3; 8 bases map to TRBD2. This clonotype was sampled from an adult who received the AZD1222 COVID-19 vaccine. The DNA for the CDR3 is TGTGCCAGCAGCTTAGGTCCGCTAGCGGGTACACGAACAGATACGCAGTATTTT. Amino acids: CASSLGPLAGTRTDTQYF. The complete variable domain, with remaining parts taken from reference TRBV11-3 and TRBJ2-3, reads EAGVVQSPRYKIIEKKQPVAFWCNPISGHNTLYWYLQNLGQGPELLIRYENEEAVDDSQLPKDRFSAERLKGVDSTLKIQPAELGDSAVYLCASSLGPLAGTRTDTQYFGPGTRLTVL.